This note documents a single T cell receptor beta chain sequence. Its antigen is undetermined. This entry is derived from a study of shared clonotypes between healthy human individuals. CDR1 is SEHNR and CDR2 is FQNEAQ in the germline V gene (reference sequence). The CDR3 runs 15 residues. V lost 0 bases and J 5 bases, leaving 13 bases between the germline ends. Per sorted-subset replicate PCR, input was 150 to 250 ng DNA, representing roughly 30,000 T cell genomes. Sequencing used immunoSEQ multiplex PCR; TCRdb keeps in-frame clones, though not all of them. The sample shows a few million clones, approximately 90% of them seen only once. Donors comprised only Caucasian adults living in Nashville, Tennessee. Findings of the study overall: The study drew on few donors, limiting represented genetic and exposure-history diversity. On the whole, naive subsets had larger estimated richness than memory subsets had.

The sequenced material came from naive CD4+ T cells sorted from blood. Subset reported: CD45RA+ positively selected. This receptor was identified in a man aged 18 to 29 in good health. This chain uses TRBV7-9 with TRBJ2-5; a possible D gene is TRBD1 (5 bases). CDR3 coding DNA: TGTGCCAGCAGCTTAGCGGGGTTTGCAGGGGAGACCCAGTACTTC. As protein: CASSLAGFAGETQYF.